A selection of T cell receptor beta chains follows, all from one sample in a study of blood T cell repertoires in COVID-19. The repertoire was sequenced with immunoSEQ multiplex PCR; TCRdb's copy has only in-frame clones and lacks some. The sample carries under 500,000 clones, roughly 91% recorded once. The sequenced sample was peripheral blood. These receptors came from a woman aged 25 to 39 with acute or convalescent COVID-19. Both conserved end residues are part of each CDR3. Each record gives: D gene, V gene, J gene, clone size, CDR3 protein, CDR3 DNA. A D gene is named only where the DNA matches it firmly. Clone size is not always given. Where it is, it says once, few, many or a class for expanded clones.

d_call: -
v_call: TRBV27
j_call: TRBJ2-2
clone_size: -
cdr3_aa: CASSFSRYTGELFF
cdr3_nt: TGTGCCAGCAGTTTCTCACGGTACACCGGGGAGCTGTTTTTT

d_call: -
v_call: TRBV5-1
j_call: TRBJ1-1
clone_size: -
cdr3_aa: CASSLHREAEAFF
cdr3_nt: TGCGCCAGCAGCTTACACCGGGAGGCAGAAGCTTTCTTT

d_call: -
v_call: TRBV9
j_call: TRBJ1-1
clone_size: -
cdr3_aa: CASSVGIGANTEAFF
cdr3_nt: TGTGCCAGCAGCGTAGGTATAGGGGCGAACACTGAAGCTTTCTTT

d_call: TRBD1
v_call: TRBV2
j_call: TRBJ2-4
clone_size: -
cdr3_aa: CASFGDRPRGAKNIQYF
cdr3_nt: TGTGCCAGCTTCGGGGACAGGCCGAGGGGGGCCAAAAACATTCAGTACTTC

d_call: -
v_call: TRBV5-6
j_call: TRBJ2-1
clone_size: -
cdr3_aa: CASSLRTEYNEQFF
cdr3_nt: TGTGCCAGCAGCTTGCGGACAGAGTACAATGAGCAGTTCTTC

d_call: TRBD1
v_call: TRBV3-1/TRBV3-2
j_call: TRBJ1-2
clone_size: -
cdr3_aa: CASSLPGQGNYGYTF
cdr3_nt: TGTGCCAGCAGCCTTCCGGGACAGGGGAACTATGGCTACACCTTC

d_call: TRBD1
v_call: TRBV28
j_call: TRBJ1-3
clone_size: -
cdr3_aa: CASIGGTGTGNTIYF
cdr3_nt: TGTGCCAGTATTGGAGGGACAGGGACTGGAAACACCATATATTTT

d_call: TRBD2
v_call: TRBV5-5
j_call: TRBJ2-5
clone_size: -
cdr3_aa: CASSLRGGLSGETQYF
cdr3_nt: TGTGCCAGCAGCTTGCGCGGGGGGCTCTCGGGAGAGACCCAGTACTTC

d_call: TRBD1
v_call: TRBV27
j_call: TRBJ2-3
clone_size: once
cdr3_aa: CASSSWDSSTDTQYF
cdr3_nt: TGTGCCAGCAGTAGTTGGGACAGCTCCACAGATACGCAGTATTTT

d_call: TRBD1
v_call: TRBV19
j_call: TRBJ2-1
clone_size: -
cdr3_aa: CASSSRQGPYNEQFF
cdr3_nt: TGTGCCAGTAGTTCCCGACAGGGCCCCTACAATGAGCAGTTCTTC

d_call: -
v_call: TRBV19
j_call: TRBJ2-3
clone_size: -
cdr3_aa: CASSGSTDTQYF
cdr3_nt: TGTGCCAGTAGCGGGAGTACAGATACGCAGTATTTT

d_call: -
v_call: TRBV12-3/TRBV12-4
j_call: TRBJ1-2
clone_size: -
cdr3_aa: CASSLGTATGYTF
cdr3_nt: TGTGCCAGCAGTTTAGGGACAGCTACTGGCTACACCTTC

d_call: -
v_call: TRBV2
j_call: TRBJ2-2
clone_size: once
cdr3_aa: CASRRSANTGELFF
cdr3_nt: TGTGCCAGCAGGAGGTCCGCGAACACCGGGGAGCTGTTTTTT

d_call: -
v_call: TRBV5-1
j_call: TRBJ2-2
clone_size: few
cdr3_aa: CASSLRPTGLNTGELFF
cdr3_nt: TGCGCCAGCAGCTTGAGGCCGACAGGACTGAACACCGGGGAGCTGTTTTTT

d_call: TRBD2
v_call: TRBV7-3
j_call: TRBJ2-3
clone_size: -
cdr3_aa: CASSSGLASDTQYF
cdr3_nt: TGTGCCAGCAGCTCAGGACTAGCGTCAGATACGCAGTATTTT

d_call: TRBD1
v_call: TRBV2
j_call: TRBJ2-5
clone_size: -
cdr3_aa: CASSDGTGYFGETQYF
cdr3_nt: TGTGCCAGCAGTGATGGGACAGGGTATTTTGGGGAGACCCAGTACTTC

d_call: TRBD2
v_call: TRBV5-4
j_call: TRBJ2-7
clone_size: once
cdr3_aa: CASSFSGGYEQYF
cdr3_nt: TGTGCCAGCAGCTTTAGCGGGGGGTACGAGCAGTACTTC

d_call: -
v_call: TRBV6-5
j_call: TRBJ1-5
clone_size: -
cdr3_aa: CASRATGTQPQHF
cdr3_nt: TGTGCCAGCAGGGCGACAGGAACTCAGCCCCAGCATTTT

d_call: TRBD2
v_call: TRBV7-2
j_call: TRBJ2-7
clone_size: once
cdr3_aa: CASSLRTSGEYEQYF
cdr3_nt: TGTGCCAGCAGCTTAAGAACTAGCGGGGAGTACGAGCAGTACTTC

d_call: -
v_call: TRBV25-1
j_call: TRBJ1-4
clone_size: -
cdr3_aa: CASSEWESGGINEKLFF
cdr3_nt: TGTGCCAGCAGTGAATGGGAAAGTGGGGGGATTAATGAAAAACTGTTTTTT

d_call: -
v_call: TRBV3-1/TRBV3-2
j_call: TRBJ1-5
clone_size: -
cdr3_aa: CASSQGRGQPQHF
cdr3_nt: TGTGCCAGCAGCCAAGGTCGGGGACAGCCCCAGCATTTT

d_call: TRBD1
v_call: TRBV18
j_call: TRBJ2-7
clone_size: -
cdr3_aa: CASSPSGTGGSYEQYF
cdr3_nt: TGTGCCAGCTCACCTTCCGGGACAGGGGGTTCCTACGAGCAGTACTTC

d_call: TRBD1
v_call: TRBV18
j_call: TRBJ2-1
clone_size: -
cdr3_aa: CASSTNTGTGGEQFF
cdr3_nt: TGTGCCAGCTCAACAAACACCGGGACAGGGGGTGAGCAGTTCTTC

d_call: -
v_call: TRBV5-1
j_call: TRBJ1-1
clone_size: -
cdr3_aa: CASSKGQAMNTEAFF
cdr3_nt: TGCGCCAGCAGCAAGGGACAAGCCATGAACACTGAAGCTTTCTTT

d_call: -
v_call: TRBV5-1
j_call: TRBJ2-3
clone_size: -
cdr3_aa: CASKNEGTDTQYF
cdr3_nt: TGCGCCAGCAAGAATGAGGGTACAGATACGCAGTATTTT

d_call: -
v_call: TRBV2
j_call: TRBJ1-1
clone_size: -
cdr3_aa: CASSETDNTEAFF
cdr3_nt: TGTGCCAGCAGCGAGACAGATAACACTGAAGCTTTCTTT

d_call: -
v_call: TRBV19
j_call: TRBJ2-3
clone_size: -
cdr3_aa: CASSILGAGSTDTQYF
cdr3_nt: TGTGCCAGTAGTATTTTAGGGGCCGGGAGCACAGATACGCAGTATTTT

d_call: TRBD1
v_call: TRBV5-4
j_call: TRBJ2-5
clone_size: -
cdr3_aa: CASSPTPTGDQETQYF
cdr3_nt: TGTGCCAGCAGCCCCACCCCGACAGGGGATCAAGAGACCCAGTACTTC

d_call: -
v_call: TRBV30
j_call: TRBJ1-4
clone_size: -
cdr3_aa: CAWSVRTASNEKLFF
cdr3_nt: TGTGCCTGGAGTGTACGGACTGCCTCTAATGAAAAACTGTTTTTT

d_call: -
v_call: TRBV4-1
j_call: TRBJ2-1
clone_size: -
cdr3_aa: CASRKAGSADEQFF
cdr3_nt: TGCGCCAGCCGCAAGGCGGGAAGCGCCGATGAGCAGTTCTTC

d_call: -
v_call: TRBV5-1
j_call: TRBJ2-7
clone_size: -
cdr3_aa: CASSPEAYPYEQYF
cdr3_nt: TGCGCCAGCAGCCCGGAGGCGTACCCCTACGAGCAGTACTTC

d_call: TRBD1
v_call: TRBV6-2/TRBV6-3
j_call: TRBJ1-4
clone_size: -
cdr3_aa: CASSKIQGGKLFF
cdr3_nt: TGTGCCAGCAGTAAAATACAGGGGGGCAAACTGTTTTTT

d_call: -
v_call: TRBV19
j_call: TRBJ2-7
clone_size: -
cdr3_aa: CASSLAVGSNYEQYF
cdr3_nt: TGTGCCAGTAGCTTAGCTGTTGGGTCTAACTACGAGCAGTACTTC

d_call: -
v_call: TRBV4-1
j_call: TRBJ1-2
clone_size: few
cdr3_aa: CASSHPSDGYTF
cdr3_nt: TGCGCCAGCAGCCATCCTTCAGATGGCTACACCTTC

d_call: -
v_call: TRBV28
j_call: TRBJ1-5
clone_size: -
cdr3_aa: CASGRGGMSNQPQHF
cdr3_nt: TGTGCCAGCGGCCGCGGAGGGATGAGCAATCAGCCCCAGCATTTT

d_call: -
v_call: TRBV27
j_call: TRBJ2-7
clone_size: few
cdr3_aa: CASRLGGSDEQYF
cdr3_nt: TGTGCCAGCAGACTCGGGGGTTCGGACGAGCAGTACTTC

d_call: TRBD2
v_call: TRBV20-1
j_call: TRBJ2-2
clone_size: -
cdr3_aa: CSASIGTSAGELFF
cdr3_nt: TGCAGTGCTAGTATCGGGACTAGCGCCGGGGAGCTGTTTTTT

d_call: TRBD2
v_call: TRBV6-1
j_call: TRBJ2-7
clone_size: -
cdr3_aa: CASSEVRGGSGYEQYF
cdr3_nt: TGTGCCAGCAGTGAGGTCCGGGGAGGGTCAGGCTACGAGCAGTACTTC

d_call: -
v_call: TRBV25-1
j_call: TRBJ2-7
clone_size: few
cdr3_aa: CASRDIYEQYF
cdr3_nt: TGTGCCAGCAGGGACATCTACGAGCAGTACTTC

d_call: TRBD2
v_call: TRBV5-4
j_call: TRBJ2-3
clone_size: -
cdr3_aa: CASSAPTERGGTDTQYF
cdr3_nt: TGTGCCAGCAGCGCCCCGACGGAGCGGGGGGGCACAGATACGCAGTATTTT

d_call: TRBD2
v_call: TRBV7-8
j_call: TRBJ2-3
clone_size: -
cdr3_aa: CASSLVAGGPVDTQYF
cdr3_nt: TGTGCCAGCAGCTTAGTAGCGGGGGGGCCGGTTGATACGCAGTATTTT

d_call: TRBD2
v_call: TRBV28
j_call: TRBJ2-1
clone_size: -
cdr3_aa: CASSSRTSGGDEQFF
cdr3_nt: TGTGCCAGCAGTTCAAGGACTAGCGGGGGCGATGAGCAGTTCTTC

d_call: -
v_call: TRBV27
j_call: TRBJ1-5
clone_size: -
cdr3_aa: CASSPGVGNQPQHF
cdr3_nt: TGTGCCAGCAGTCCTGGAGTCGGCAATCAGCCCCAGCATTTT

d_call: -
v_call: TRBV2
j_call: TRBJ1-5
clone_size: -
cdr3_aa: CASSRGGELQPQHF
cdr3_nt: TGTGCCAGCAGTAGAGGTGGAGAGTTGCAGCCCCAGCATTTT

d_call: TRBD1
v_call: TRBV28
j_call: TRBJ2-2
clone_size: -
cdr3_aa: CASGTGTGVTGELFF
cdr3_nt: TGTGCCAGCGGTACCGGGACAGGGGTCACCGGGGAGCTGTTTTTT

d_call: TRBD1
v_call: TRBV30
j_call: TRBJ1-1
clone_size: -
cdr3_aa: CAWSVPRGVTEAFF
cdr3_nt: TGTGCCTGGAGTGTACCCAGGGGGGTCACTGAAGCTTTCTTT

d_call: -
v_call: TRBV18
j_call: TRBJ2-7
clone_size: -
cdr3_aa: CASSPGSGSYEQYF
cdr3_nt: TGTGCCAGCTCACCGGGCTCAGGGTCCTACGAGCAGTACTTC

d_call: TRBD1
v_call: TRBV5-1
j_call: TRBJ2-5
clone_size: -
cdr3_aa: CASSGGTGAETQYF
cdr3_nt: TGCGCCAGCAGCGGAGGGACAGGGGCAGAGACCCAGTACTTC

d_call: TRBD1
v_call: TRBV24-1
j_call: TRBJ2-5
clone_size: once
cdr3_aa: CATSGRGQGLDPKETQYF
cdr3_nt: TGTGCCACCAGTGGGAGGGGACAGGGCCTGGACCCTAAAGAGACCCAGTACTTC

d_call: -
v_call: TRBV30
j_call: TRBJ2-7
clone_size: -
cdr3_aa: CAGGGGLDEQYF
cdr3_nt: TGTGCCGGCGGTGGAGGTTTGGACGAGCAGTACTTC

d_call: -
v_call: TRBV5-1
j_call: TRBJ2-6
clone_size: -
cdr3_aa: CASSTGNGGANVLTF
cdr3_nt: TGCGCCAGCTCTACAGGGAATGGTGGGGCCAACGTCCTGACTTTC

d_call: TRBD1
v_call: TRBV28
j_call: TRBJ1-5
clone_size: -
cdr3_aa: CASRPDRGRGQPQHF
cdr3_nt: TGTGCCAGCAGGCCGGACAGGGGTCGGGGTCAGCCCCAGCATTTT

d_call: TRBD1
v_call: TRBV28
j_call: TRBJ2-7
clone_size: -
cdr3_aa: CASSSTNRGRSSYEQYF
cdr3_nt: TGTGCCAGCAGCTCAACTAACAGGGGCCGTTCATCCTACGAGCAGTACTTC